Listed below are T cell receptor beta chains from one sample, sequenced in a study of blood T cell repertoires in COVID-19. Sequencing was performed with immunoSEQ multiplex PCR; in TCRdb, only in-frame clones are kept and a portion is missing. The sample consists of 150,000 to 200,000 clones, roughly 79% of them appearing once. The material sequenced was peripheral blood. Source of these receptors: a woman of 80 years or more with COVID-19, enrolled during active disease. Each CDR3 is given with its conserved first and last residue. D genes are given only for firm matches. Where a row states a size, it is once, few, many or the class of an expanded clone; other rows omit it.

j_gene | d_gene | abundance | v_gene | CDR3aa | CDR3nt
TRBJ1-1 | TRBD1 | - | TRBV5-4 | CASSYRDRVNTEAFF | TGTGCCAGCAGCTACCGGGACAGGGTGAACACTGAAGCTTTCTTT
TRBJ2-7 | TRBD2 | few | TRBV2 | CASSGPGTSGSYEQYF | TGTGCCAGCAGTGGCCCCGGGACTAGCGGTTCCTACGAGCAGTACTTC
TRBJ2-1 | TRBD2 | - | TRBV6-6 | CASSYVPGGYNEQFF | TGTGCCAGCAGTTACGTCCCGGGAGGCTACAATGAGCAGTTCTTC
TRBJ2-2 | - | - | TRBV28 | CASSFREAGNTGELFF | TGTGCCAGCAGTTTCAGAGAAGCGGGGAACACCGGGGAGCTGTTTTTT
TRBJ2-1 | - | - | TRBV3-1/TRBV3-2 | CASSHPAGFYNEQFF | TGTGCCAGCAGCCATCCCGCGGGGTTCTACAATGAGCAGTTCTTC
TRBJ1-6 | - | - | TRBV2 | CASCPGNSPLHF | TGTGCCAGCTGCCCCGGGAATTCACCCCTCCACTTT
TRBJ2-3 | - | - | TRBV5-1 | CASSYSVPTDTQYF | TGCGCCAGCAGCTATTCTGTCCCCACAGATACGCAGTATTTT
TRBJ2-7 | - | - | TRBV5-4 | CASSPGLESYEQYF | TGTGCCAGCAGCCCTGGACTTGAGTCCTACGAGCAGTACTTC
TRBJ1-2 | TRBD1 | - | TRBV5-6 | CASSLERDRGSFVYGYTF | TGTGCCAGCAGCTTGGAGAGGGACAGGGGGAGTTTTGTCTATGGCTACACCTTC
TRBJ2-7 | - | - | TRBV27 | CASSLSGTTYEQYF | TGTGCCAGCAGTTTATCCGGGACAACCTACGAGCAGTACTTC
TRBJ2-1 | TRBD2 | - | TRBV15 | CATSSPPRGVNEQFF | TGTGCCACCAGCAGCCCTCCGCGGGGGGTTAATGAGCAGTTCTTC
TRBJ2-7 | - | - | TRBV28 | CASTLGGEPLGEQYF | TGTGCCAGCACCCTAGGAGGGGAGCCCCTAGGAGAGCAGTACTTC
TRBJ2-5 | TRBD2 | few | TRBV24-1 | CATGTSGGFQETQYF | TGTGCCACCGGGACTAGCGGGGGCTTCCAAGAGACCCAGTACTTC
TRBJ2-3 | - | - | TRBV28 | CASSFPGADTQYF | TGTGCCAGCAGTTTCCCGGGGGCAGATACGCAGTATTTT
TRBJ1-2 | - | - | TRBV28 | CASNPGGGNYGYTF | TGTGCCAGCAACCCCGGGGGGGGGAACTATGGCTACACCTTC
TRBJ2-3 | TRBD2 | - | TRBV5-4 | CASSFLGGVTDTQYF | TGTGCCAGCAGCTTTCTGGGGGGGGTGACAGATACGCAGTATTTT